The TCR beta chain described here comes from a study of blood T cells in healthy people across ages. Together with a sample-barcoded 5' primer, a J-beta primer mix was included in a second PCR lasting roughly 6 to 12 cycles. From the 5' RACE reads, TCRdb called clonotypes with MiXCR, one entry per CDR3 protein. The data contain some 1.5 million distinct CDR3 sequences, roughly 28% of them singletons. Germline-derived CDR1 and CDR2 are MNHEY and SMNVEV (reference sequence). V gave up 5 bases and J gave up 6 bases, with 19 bases separating them. The CDR3 has 15 residues. The rearrangement links TRBV27 to TRBJ1-2, with D possibly matching TRBD1 (5 bases). This receptor was identified in a woman under 40 in good health. Material for sequencing was blood. The CDR3 region is CASSPRVGHRDGYTF. The CDR3 coding sequence is TGTGCCAGCAGTCCCAGGGTAGGTCACCGGGATGGCTACACCTTC.